The rows below give T cell receptor beta chains drawn from one sample of a study of blood T cell repertoires in COVID-19. Sequencing used immunoSEQ multiplex PCR; TCRdb keeps in-frame clones, though not all of them. The repertoire holds around 170,000 clones, 74% seen once, with 3% in the top ten. The sample comprised peripheral blood. These receptors all stem from a woman of 80 years or more with acute or convalescent COVID-19. The CDR3 runs from the conserved cysteine through the conserved F or W. The D gene is left open where the match is weak.

TRBV13	TRBJ1-3	16	TRBD1	CASSFGTGDDGNTIYF
TRBV19	TRBJ1-1	16	NA	CASSMAVGGQATEAFF
TRBV5-1	TRBJ2-5	15	NA	CASSLAGLGAETQYF
TRBV6-5	TRBJ1-2	14	NA	CASSYLDRNYGYTF
TRBV28	TRBJ1-3	14	NA	CASSLSAEGNTIYF
TRBV7-8	TRBJ2-3	18	NA	CASSLAKAGSYVTDTQYF
TRBV6-5	TRBJ1-5	15	NA	CASRVTGNSNQPQHF
TRBV5-1	TRBJ1-1	14	NA	CASSSGTLYTEAFF
TRBV5-1	TRBJ2-1	19	TRBD2	CASSLGLAGGGGSYNEQFF
TRBV6-5	TRBJ2-1	16	TRBD2	CASSYSGLAGTNEQFF
TRBV5-1	TRBJ2-3	17	TRBD2	CASSLVGLAEPTDTQYF
TRBV28	TRBJ2-5	15	TRBD1	CASSSPGQGEETQYF
TRBV29-1	TRBJ1-2	14	NA	CSVEGQQANYGYTF
TRBV4-1	TRBJ2-7	16	NA	CASSQDSTGDFYEQYF
TRBV2	TRBJ1-6	15	NA	CASSEASGRNSPLHF
TRBV27	TRBJ1-4	18	TRBD1	CASSSKNRGLATNEKLFF
TRBV19	TRBJ2-4	15	TRBD1	CASSIWGTGENIQYF
TRBV6-5	TRBJ2-7	14	NA	CASSLSGQIYEQYF
TRBV11-3	TRBJ2-6	17	NA	CASSHTTTGLGANVLTF
TRBV11-2	TRBJ1-1	13	NA	CASSFDSRTEAFF
TRBV27	TRBJ2-5	11	NA	CASSPQETQYF
TRBV7-7	TRBJ2-3	15	TRBD1	CASSPGQGVTDTQYF
TRBV7-2	TRBJ2-2	15	NA	CASSLGPTEAGELFF
TRBV2	TRBJ2-7	13	TRBD2	CASTAGRAQEQYF
TRBV5-1	TRBJ1-4	14	TRBD1	CASSRQGAYEKLFF
TRBV5-1	TRBJ2-3	15	TRBD2	CASSLLAGGPDTQYF
TRBV5-4	TRBJ1-1	15	TRBD1	CASSRLQGGNTEAFF
TRBV6-2/TRBV6-3	TRBJ2-1	16	NA	CASSYISEPSYNEQFF
TRBV3-1/TRBV3-2	TRBJ2-7	13	NA	CASSHLADRRQYF
TRBV9	TRBJ1-4	17	TRBD1	CASSLGQGASSNEKLFF
TRBV5-1	TRBJ2-1	16	TRBD2	CASSTSLAGAHNEQFF
TRBV19	TRBJ2-7	15	NA	CASRRATGPSYEQYF
TRBV19	TRBJ1-5	14	NA	CAKLNREQDQPQHF
TRBV7-2	TRBJ1-1	14	NA	CASSLNQGVTEAFF
TRBV4-2	TRBJ1-6	18	NA	CASSQDLKRAGYNSPLHF
TRBV19	TRBJ2-1	15	TRBD1	CASSLRTGWYNEQFF
TRBV6-1	TRBJ2-5	16	TRBD1	CASSGYQGAGMETQYF
TRBV4-1	TRBJ2-5	16	NA	CASSQGAGRYEETQYF
TRBV19	TRBJ2-1	15	TRBD2	CASSSRGGPYNEQFF
TRBV9	TRBJ2-3	13	NA	CASSVATGDTQYF
TRBV29-1	TRBJ2-3	11	NA	CSPFSADTQYF
TRBV21-1	TRBJ2-1	16	NA	CASSTPTSDSGNEQFF
TRBV3-1/TRBV3-2	TRBJ2-7	16	TRBD1	CASSPWGDRVVDEQYF
TRBV10-3	TRBJ2-1	15	TRBD1	CAISQGQSSYNEQFF
TRBV29-1	TRBJ2-2	15	TRBD1	CSASIGTDGTGELFF
TRBV29-1	TRBJ1-1	10	NA	CSVEEAGAFF
TRBV6-4	TRBJ1-2	13	TRBD1	CASSQTGESGYTF
TRBV24-1	TRBJ1-5	14	NA	CATSGAYSNQPQHF
TRBV9	TRBJ1-3	15	NA	CASSPGQNSGNTIYF
TRBV19	TRBJ2-5	14	TRBD1	CASSAQGLEGTQYF
TRBV7-2	TRBJ1-2	15	TRBD1	CASSLGGQGYYGYTF
TRBV6-5	TRBJ2-3	14	TRBD2	CASSSGISTDTQYF
TRBV11-2	TRBJ2-2	15	NA	CASSLGIGNTGELFF
TRBV3-1/TRBV3-2	TRBJ2-1	19	NA	CASSLDTRGSHSSYNEQFF
TRBV18	TRBJ2-1	14	NA	CASSPSSRYNEQFF
TRBV27	TRBJ1-4	15	NA	CASTYQETFNEKLFF
TRBV28	TRBJ1-1	14	NA	CASSLGQGKTEAFF